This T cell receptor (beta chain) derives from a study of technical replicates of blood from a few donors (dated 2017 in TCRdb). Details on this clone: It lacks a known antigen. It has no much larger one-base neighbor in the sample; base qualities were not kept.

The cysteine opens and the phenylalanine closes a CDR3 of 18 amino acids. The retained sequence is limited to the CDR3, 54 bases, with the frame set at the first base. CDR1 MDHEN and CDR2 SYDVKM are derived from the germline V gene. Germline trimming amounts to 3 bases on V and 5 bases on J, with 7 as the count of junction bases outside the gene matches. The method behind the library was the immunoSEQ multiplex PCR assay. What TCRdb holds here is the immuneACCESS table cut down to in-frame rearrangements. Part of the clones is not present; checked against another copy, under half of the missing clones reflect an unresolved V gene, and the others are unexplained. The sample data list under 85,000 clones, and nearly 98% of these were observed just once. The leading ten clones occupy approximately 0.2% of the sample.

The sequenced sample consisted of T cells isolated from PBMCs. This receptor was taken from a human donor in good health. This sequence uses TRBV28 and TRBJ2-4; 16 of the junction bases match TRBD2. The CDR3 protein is CASSFVGLAGGGENIQYF. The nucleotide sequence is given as TGTGCCAGCAGTTTCGTGGGACTAGCGGGAGGGGGGGAAAACATTCAGTACTTC.